Sequencing of this T cell receptor beta chain was carried out in a study of blood T cell repertoires in COVID-19. The CDR3 contains 18 residues. The germline V and J ends were trimmed by 5 bases and 1 base, with 22 bases remaining between them. Germline loops: CDR1 LNHDA, CDR2 SQIVND (reference sequence). Profiled with immunoSEQ multiplex PCR; TCRdb holds only in-frame clones, not every one. Of 150,000 to 200,000 clones listed, roughly four fifths were seen once; the top ten hold 10% to 15%. The chain recombines TRBV19 with TRBJ2-3; weak D call: TRBD2 (6 bases). This sequence originates from a man in his 70s who had recovered from COVID-19. The sequenced sample consisted of peripheral blood. The chain's CDR3 is CASSPAGTSLSGTDTQYF. The CDR3 DNA follows: TGTGCCAGTAGTCCAGCGGGCACCTCCCTAAGTGGCACAGATACGCAGTATTTT.